This is a list of T cell receptor beta chains from one sample in a study of T cells in lung cancer brain metastases. Only in-frame clones appear in the TCRdb table, and some are missing; sequencing was by immunoSEQ multiplex PCR. The table has under 4,500 clones, over 85% seen once. Sequenced input: tumor tissue from the primary lung tumor. These TCRs come from a man in his 60s with non-small cell lung cancer. CDR3s include the opening cysteine and the closing phenylalanine or tryptophan. The order of the fields is D gene, J gene, CDR3 length, V gene, clone size, CDR3 DNA, CDR3 protein. A D gene is named only where the DNA matches it firmly. Rows give clone size only sometimes, using once, few, many, or a class for an expanded clone.

NA	TRBJ2-2	13	TRBV10-3	NA	TGTGCCATCAGTGGGACATACACCGGGGAGCTGTTTTTT	CAISGTYTGELFF
TRBD1	TRBJ1-6	14	TRBV5-6	once	TGTGCCAGCAGCGAAACAGGGGGCGCTAGGGACCTCCACTTT	CASSETGGARDLHF
TRBD2	TRBJ2-1	14	TRBV6-5	NA	TGTGCCAGCAGTTCCAGCGGGAGTTTTATTGAGCAGTTCTTC	CASSSSGSFIEQFF
NA	TRBJ1-5	17	TRBV27	NA	TGTGCCAGCGGGGCAGAGGTATCACTGGGTAGCAATCAGCCCCAGCATTTT	CASGAEVSLGSNQPQHF
NA	TRBJ2-1	15	TRBV7-3	once	TGTGCCAGCAGCCGCGAGGAGGGTCGAACTCCTGAGCAATTCTTC	CASSREEGRTPEQFF
TRBD1	TRBJ1-2	18	TRBV11-3	NA	TGTGCCAGCAGCACCCTGGGCCTAGACCCGGACAGGGTAAACTGGTACACCTTC	CASSTLGLDPDRVNWYTF
NA	TRBJ1-2	13	TRBV6-5	NA	TGTGCCAGCAGTTACGACAGGAACTATGGCTACACCTTC	CASSYDRNYGYTF
NA	TRBJ1-2	12	TRBV7-2	NA	TGTGCCAGCAGCTTAGTTATACATGGCTACACCTTC	CASSLVIHGYTF
NA	TRBJ2-3	15	TRBV27	NA	TGTGCCAGCAGTCCCAATCAGGGATTGCCAGATACGCAGTATTTT	CASSPNQGLPDTQYF
NA	TRBJ2-7	12	TRBV27	NA	TGTGCCAGCAGTTTGGTGGGCCGGGAGCAGTACTTC	CASSLVGREQYF
NA	TRBJ2-2	15	TRBV2	NA	TGTGCCAGCAGTGACGGGGGCGATGGGACCGGGGAGCTGTTTTTT	CASSDGGDGTGELFF
NA	TRBJ2-3	16	TRBV9	NA	TGTGCCAGCAGCTCTCAAAGGGCGGGATCTTACGATACGCAGTATTTT	CASSSQRAGSYDTQYF
NA	TRBJ2-1	15	TRBV18	NA	TGTGCCAGCTCACCAAAGGGCGGGTCCTACAATGAGCAGTTCTTC	CASSPKGGSYNEQFF
TRBD1	TRBJ2-7	14	TRBV6-5	NA	TGTGCCAGCAGCCAATCCAGACAGGGTTACGAGCAGTACTTC	CASSQSRQGYEQYF
TRBD1	TRBJ1-4	17	TRBV28	NA	TGTGCCAGCAGTTTCCCCCGGGACAGGGGAACTAATGAAAAACTGTTTTTT	CASSFPRDRGTNEKLFF
NA	TRBJ2-1	13	TRBV5-1	NA	TGCGCCAGCAGCTTGGCCTGGGACTCTGAGCAGTTCTTC	CASSLAWDSEQFF
TRBD1	TRBJ2-4	18	TRBV5-1	once	TGCGCCAGCAATCGAGTACAGGGGATGGATTTAGCCAAAAACATTCAGTACTTC	CASNRVQGMDLAKNIQYF
NA	TRBJ2-7	15	TRBV27	NA	TGTGCCAGCAGTTTATCCGGGACTGGTATAAACGAGCAGTACTTC	CASSLSGTGINEQYF
TRBD1	TRBJ2-1	15	TRBV6-5	NA	TGTGCCAGCAGCCTGACAGGGGTCAACTACAATGAGCAGTTCTTC	CASSLTGVNYNEQFF
NA	TRBJ2-3	13	TRBV6-5	NA	TGTGCCAGCCATCTTTTCGATTCAGATACGCAGTATTTT	CASHLFDSDTQYF
TRBD2	TRBJ2-5	16	TRBV30	NA	TGTGCCTGGAGTGTTCCATCGACTAGCGGCCGTCGGGAGCAGTACTTC	CAWSVPSTSGRREQYF
NA	TRBJ2-5	14	TRBV19	once	TGTGCCAGTAGTATAGGGGGCAGTCAAGAGACCCAGTACTTC	CASSIGGSQETQYF
TRBD1	TRBJ2-3	14	TRBV6-4	NA	TGTGCCAGCAGTGAGGGACAGGGGGCAGATACGCAGTATTTT	CASSEGQGADTQYF
TRBD1	TRBJ1-2	15	TRBV19	NA	TGTGCCAGTAGTAGGCCGGGACAGGGAGACTATGGCTACACCTTC	CASSRPGQGDYGYTF
NA	TRBJ2-2	14	TRBV18	NA	TGTGCCAGCTCACCAGAAGGAGGAACGGGGGAGCTGTTTTTT	CASSPEGGTGELFF
TRBD1	TRBJ2-5	16	TRBV5-6	NA	TGTGCCAGCAGCTCGAGGGCAGGGGGTTGGGAGGAGACCCAGTACTTC	CASSSRAGGWEETQYF